Reported below is one T cell receptor (beta chain). Its antigen is not known. The assay was immunoSEQ multiplex PCR, and TCRdb's table has in-frame clones only and misses some. The sample includes about 79,000 clones, 65% to 85% seen only once; the top ten take approximately 5.1%. The sample belongs to a study of PD-1 blockade in mismatch repair-deficient tumors. The overall study: Patients had around 12 mismatch repair-deficient cancer types, all previously treated and progressing.

Study-wide findings and caveats: After pembrolizumab, tumor-resident clones rose rapidly, then generally contracted before radiologic responses.

In germline, CDR1 is KGHSH, CDR2 LQKENI. The V gene end was trimmed by 3 bases and the J gene end by 7 bases; junction bases not matched to a gene: 12. The CDR3 has 16 amino acids. PCR or immunohistochemistry showed mismatch repair deficiency in every enrolled patient. A few pembrolizumab responders had their TCRs sequenced. The sample here was peripheral blood, taken 44 weeks after starting pembrolizumab. This chain links TRBV18 with TRBJ2-1, with 7 nucleotides matching TRBD2. The sequence was obtained from an adult with mismatch repair-deficient cancer. This CDR3 is CASSPKLAVPVNEQFF. CDR3 DNA sequence: TGTGCCAGCTCACCCAAGCTAGCGGTACCTGTGAATGAGCAGTTCTTC. Filled out from reference TRBV18 and TRBJ2-1, the complete variable domain reads NAGVMQNPRHLVRRRGQEARLRCSPMKGHSHVYWYRQLPEEGLKFMVYLQKENIIDESGMPKERFSAEFPKEGPSILRIQQVVRGDSAAYFCASSPKLAVPVNEQFFGPGTRLTVL.